This TCR beta chain stems from a study of T cells in Graves' hyperthyroidism and ophthalmopathy. Study at large: The blood sample was taken at first diagnosis, before treatment began. Study-level results: Most expanded thyroid clonotypes above 0.001 also appeared in blood.

TCR beta CDR3 regions were amplified from RNA transcripts. TCR CDR3 underwent first-round RT-PCR with the HTBI primer set. TCRdb called the multiplex PCR reads again in MiXCR, with one record for every CDR3 protein. The sample carries roughly 840,000 distinct CDR3 sequences, approximately 40% recorded once. Criteria for exclusion of patients were uncontrolled infection, other autoimmune disease, pregnancy or lactation. Germline lookup yields CDR1 PRHDT and CDR2 FYEKMQ (reference sequence). The CDR3 spans 14 residues. Deletions cut 4 bases from V and 3 bases from J, with 12 bases between. There are a few counts of this clonotype. Its antigen is undetermined.

The TCR was taken from a man younger than 35 with Graves' hyperthyroidism. What was sequenced was blood. This rearrangement joins TRBV13 to TRBJ1-1; no clear D gene. This CDR3 reads CASSSRGPDTEAFF. The DNA for the CDR3 is TGTGCCAGCAGCTCGCGAGGACCCGACACTGAAGCTTTCTTT.